These 24 T cell receptor beta chains originate from one sample sequenced in a study of shared clonotypes between healthy human individuals. Naive CD8 cells comprised CD45RO-negative, CCR7-positively selected cells, excluding terminally differentiated effector memory CD45RA+ cells. Some clones are missing from TCRdb's copy, which holds only in-frame ones; the method was immunoSEQ multiplex PCR. The data contain around 2.1 million clones, under 95% of them singletons. Sequenced: naive CD8+ T cells from PBMCs. Receptors were obtained from a man between 18 and 29 years old in good health. Some clones in this sample may be carry-over from other donors' samples.

The V call is TRBV28, the J call TRBJ1-2, with 7 positions matching TRBD1. V lost 4 bases and J lost 5; bases outside the gene matches: 10. Germline-derived CDR1 and CDR2 are MDHEN and SYDVKM. This CDR3 region has 15 residues. Here the CDR3 reads CASSWIPGTAYGYTF. The CDR3 DNA reads as TGTGCCAGCAGTTGGATCCCCGGGACAGCGTATGGCTACACCTTC.

The J gene is TRBJ2-5, the V gene TRBV15, with 9 nucleotides matching TRBD1. Germline CDR1 reads LNHNV; CDR2 reads YYDKDF (reference sequence). V was clipped by 0 bases and J by 5 bases; unmatched bases: 7. CDR3 length equals 16 residues. The CDR3 nucleotides are TGTGCCACCAGCAGAGATCGGGACAGGGAAGGCGAGACCCAGTACTTC. The encoded protein is CATSRDRDREGETQYF.

This chain joins TRBV5-1 and TRBJ1-2; the match to TRBD1 covers 12 bases. This CDR3 region has 14 residues. In germline, CDR1 is SGHRS, CDR2 YFSETQ. The junction had 5 bases not matched to a gene; V was cut back by 3 bases and J by 8 bases. The CDR3 reads CASSSGQGAEGYTF. CDR3 nucleotides: TGCGCCAGCAGCTCGGGACAGGGGGCAGAAGGCTACACCTTC.

This chain links TRBV7-6 with TRBJ2-5, with D possibly matching TRBD1 (5 bases). V lost 5 bases to trimming and J lost 0 bases, with 7 bases between them. This CDR3 comprises 13 residues. Germline CDR1 is SGHVS and CDR2 is FNYEAQ. The CDR3, as DNA: TGTGCCAGCAGCCCCAGGGACCAAGAGACCCAGTACTTC. Protein sequence: CASSPRDQETQYF. The whole variable domain, filled in from reference TRBV7-6 and TRBJ2-5, reads GAGVSQSPRYKVTKRGQDVALRCDPISGHVSLYWYRQALGQGPEFLTYFNYEAQQDKSGLPNDRFSAERPEGSISTLTIQRTEQRDSAMYRCASSPRDQETQYFGPGTRLLVL.

The chain links TRBV14 to TRBJ1-3; D is unclear. The CDR3 is made up of 14 amino acids. The germline gives CDR1 SGHDN, CDR2 FVKESK. Trimming took 4 bases from V and 0 from J, leaving 7 bases between them. The CDR3 is CASSLLVSGNTIYF. The CDR3, as DNA: TGTGCCAGCAGCCTACTCGTCTCTGGAAACACCATATATTTT.

V gene TRBV10-2 combines with J gene TRBJ2-7; D may be TRBD2 (6 bases). Looked up from germline, CDR1 is WSHSY and CDR2 is SAAADI. V lost 5 bases, J lost 3 bases, and 26 bases lay in between. This CDR3 contains 18 residues. CDR3 DNA sequence: TGCGCCAGCAGTATGTTTCCACGGGGGAAGAATCCCTTCTACGAGCAGTACTTC. It translates to CASSMFPRGKNPFYEQYF.

Turning to this clone: Other DNA variants within this sample encode the same CDR3. The CDR3 region is CASSYIGGLNTEAFF. The DNA of the CDR3 is TGTGCCAGCAGTTATATCGGGGGACTTAACACTGAAGCTTTCTTT. V is TRBV6-6 and J is TRBJ1-1; D is perhaps TRBD1 (5 bases). The V end lost 3 bases, the J end lost 2 bases, and 13 bases lay between the germline ends. CDR1 is MNHNY and CDR2 is SVGAGI in the germline V gene (reference sequence). CDR3 size: 15 residues.

In the case of this clone: Additional DNA sequences in this sample encode the identical CDR3. This rearrangement joins TRBV27 to TRBJ2-7, with unresolved D. V was clipped by 4 bases and J by 2 bases, with 9 bases between them. In germline, CDR1 is MNHEY, CDR2 SMNVEV (reference sequence). CDR3 length: 13 amino acids. As DNA, the CDR3 is TGTGCCAGCAGTTATGGGGTTACCTACGAGCAGTACTTC. Translation: CASSYGVTYEQYF.

The chain uses TRBV7-9 and TRBJ2-7, with D unresolved. CDR1 is SEHNR and CDR2 is FQNEAQ in the germline V gene (reference sequence). Between the trimmed V and J ends, which lost 2 bases and 2 bases, there was a span of 13 bases. This CDR3 spans 15 amino acids. CDR3 in DNA: TGTGCCAGCAGCTTAAAAAGGGATACTCCCTACGAGCAGTACTTC. It yields the protein CASSLKRDTPYEQYF.

In DNA form, the CDR3 reads TGCGCCAGCAGCCTTCGCTGGGCCGCCGGTACAGATACGCAGTATTTT. It specifies CASSLRWAAGTDTQYF. The V call is TRBV4-1, the J call TRBJ2-3; D remains unclear. CDR3 length: 16 residues. The V and J ends lost 4 bases and 3 bases respectively, with 17 bases between them. Germline CDR1 MGHRA, CDR2 YSYEKL.

The chain employs TRBV5-5 and TRBJ1-4; D might be TRBD1 (5 bases). This CDR3 is built from 17 residues. V was pared by 0 bases and J by 8 bases, with 20 bases between. Germline values: CDR1 SGHKS, CDR2 YYEKEE (reference sequence). The CDR3 loop reads CASSLVAKRGRPEKLFF. CDR3 bases: TGTGCCAGCAGCTTGGTCGCAAAAAGGGGAAGGCCCGAAAAACTGTTTTTT.

The chain recombines TRBV11-3 with TRBJ2-2; 14 bases match TRBD2. Germline values: CDR1 SGHNT, CDR2 YENEEA. Unmatched junction bases numbered 9, after V lost 5 bases and J lost 7 bases. The length of the CDR3 is 17 residues. CDR3 amino acids: CASSPKGLAGADGELFF. CDR3 coding DNA: TGTGCCAGCAGCCCAAAGGGACTAGCGGGAGCAGACGGGGAGCTGTTTTTT.

V and J are TRBV7-9 and TRBJ2-5; 9 bases are a match to TRBD2. V lost 5 bases and J lost 4; bases outside the gene matches: 14. This CDR3 comprises 17 residues. The V gene's germline CDR1 is SEHNR and CDR2 FQNEAQ (reference sequence). CDR3 bases: TGTGCCAGCAGCGACCTTATTGCGGGAGGGCTCGGAGAGACCCAGTACTTC. The encoded protein is CASSDLIAGGLGETQYF.

The chain combines TRBV11-2 with TRBJ2-5, with D possibly being TRBD1 (6 bases). The CDR3 consists of 15 residues. Deletions cut 1 base from V and 5 bases from J, with 14 bases between. Germline V CDR1 and CDR2: SGHAT, FQNNGV. CDR3 nucleotides: TGTGCCAGCAGCTTAGTTGGCACCACAGGGGAGACCCAGTACTTC. This sequence encodes CASSLVGTTGETQYF.

The chain uses TRBV14 and TRBJ1-1, with D maybe TRBD1 (6 bases). In germline, CDR1 is SGHDN, CDR2 FVKESK. There are 14 residues in the CDR3. Trimming cost V 1 base and J 5 bases, with 11 bases left between them. The DNA for the CDR3 is TGTGCCAGCAGCCAAGGTCAGGGGTATACTGAAGCTTTCTTT. It is translated as CASSQGQGYTEAFF. Full variable domain (missing parts from reference TRBV14 and TRBJ1-1): EAGVTQFPSHSVIEKGQTVTLRCDPISGHDNLYWYRRVMGKEIKFLLHFVKESKQDESGMPNNRFLAERTGGTYSTLKVQPAELEDSGVYFCASSQGQGYTEAFFGQGTRLTVV.

The gene calls are TRBV4-1 and TRBJ1-1, with a weak D call TRBD1 (5 bases). Germline V gene lookup returns CDR1 MGHRA and CDR2 YSYEKL. This CDR3 has 14 amino acids. V lost 0 bases to trimming and J lost 3 bases, with 8 bases between them. This CDR3 is CASSQDNRYTEAFF. Written as DNA, the CDR3 is TGCGCCAGCAGCCAAGACAACAGGTACACTGAAGCTTTCTTT.

The J gene is TRBJ2-7, the V gene TRBV6-1, with D possibly being TRBD2 (5 bases). Germline-derived CDR1 and CDR2 are MNHNS and SASEGT. The length of the CDR3 is 12 residues. V lost 6 bases and J lost 3, with 9 bases in between. This CDR3 reads CASSPRGYEQYF. CDR3 DNA: TGTGCCAGCAGCCCCCGGGGCTACGAGCAGTACTTC.

This clone was observed a single time. The chain carries TRBV9 and TRBJ2-2, with 9 bases fitting TRBD2. Germline CDR1 SGDLS, CDR2 YYNGEE. Trimming cost V 3 bases and J 4 bases; bases outside gene matches: 4. The CDR3 has 15 residues. This CDR3 reads CASSGREGSTGELFF. The CDR3 DNA sequence: TGTGCCAGCAGCGGGCGGGAGGGGAGCACCGGGGAGCTGTTTTTT. Drawing the rest from reference TRBV9 and TRBJ2-2, the complete variable domain is DSGVTQTPKHLITATGQRVTLRCSPRSGDLSVYWYQQSLDQGLQFLIQYYNGEERAKGNILERFSAQQFPDLHSELNLSSLELGDSALYFCASSGREGSTGELFFGEGSRLTVL.

The CDR3 is CASSQDKKGRNTGELFF. DNA of the CDR3: TGTGCCAGCAGCCAAGATAAAAAGGGGCGCAACACCGGGGAGCTGTTTTTT. V is TRBV4-2 and J is TRBJ2-2; D may be TRBD1 (5 bases). This CDR3 has 17 amino acids. With 0 bases removed from V and 2 bases from J, the gap between germline ends came to 13 bases. Germline V gene lookup returns CDR1 LGHNA and CDR2 YNFKEQ.

The chain's CDR3 is CASSQDSGGEDEKLFF. CDR3 bases: TGCGCCAGCAGCCAAGATAGCGGGGGTGAGGACGAAAAACTGTTTTTT. The chain combines TRBV4-3 with TRBJ1-4; perhaps TRBD1 as D (5 bases). V lost 0 bases and J lost 8, with 16 bases in between. The CDR3 contains 16 residues. Germline CDR1 reads LGHNA; CDR2 reads YSLEER.

The chain carries TRBV29-1 and TRBJ1-1, with TRBD1 identical over 8 bases. CDR3 size: 13 residues. Germline lookup yields CDR1 SQVTM and CDR2 ANQGSEA. V lost 7 bases and J lost 6; bases outside the gene matches: 10. CDR3 loop: CSASAGGLSEAFF. The CDR3 DNA reads TGCAGCGCCTCAGCAGGGGGCCTTTCTGAAGCTTTCTTT.

The V call is TRBV2, the J call TRBJ2-7; perhaps TRBD2 as D (6 bases). Germline CDR1 and CDR2: SNHLY and FYNNEI. Trimming left V 3 bases short and J 0 bases short, with 12 bases between. This CDR3 comprises 15 residues. The CDR3 here is CASSEGTGSSYEQYF. For the CDR3, the DNA is TGTGCCAGCAGTGAGGGGACTGGAAGCTCCTACGAGCAGTACTTC.

The V and J genes are TRBV9 and TRBJ2-2; a possible D gene is TRBD1 (6 bases). CDR3 length: 15 residues. Germline CDR1 SGDLS, CDR2 YYNGEE. Trimming left V 7 bases short and J 2 bases short, with 15 bases between. The CDR3: CASSPSGVNTGELFF. In nucleotides, the CDR3 is TGTGCCAGCTCCCCATCAGGGGTCAACACCGGGGAGCTGTTTTTT.

This chain links TRBV11-2 with TRBJ2-7; 8 positions agree with TRBD2. The length of the CDR3 is 13 residues. Germline V gene data show CDR1 as SGHAT and CDR2 as FQNNGV. V trimming: 4 bases; J trimming: 3 bases; junction bases outside the gene matches: 2. The CDR3 nucleotides are TGTGCCAGCAGCTGGGGACTAGACTACGAGCAGTACTTC. This encodes CASSWGLDYEQYF.